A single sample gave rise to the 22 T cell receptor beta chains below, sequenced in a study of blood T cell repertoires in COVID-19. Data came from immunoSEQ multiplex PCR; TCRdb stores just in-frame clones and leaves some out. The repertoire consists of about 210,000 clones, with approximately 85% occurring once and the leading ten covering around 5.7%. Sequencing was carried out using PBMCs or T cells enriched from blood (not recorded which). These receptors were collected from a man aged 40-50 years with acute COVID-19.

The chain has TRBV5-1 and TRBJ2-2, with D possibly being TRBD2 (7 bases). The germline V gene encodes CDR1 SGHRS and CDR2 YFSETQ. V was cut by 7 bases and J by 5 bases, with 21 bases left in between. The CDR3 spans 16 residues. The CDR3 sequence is CASQQPGGSITGELFF. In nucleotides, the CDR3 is TGCGCCAGCCAACAACCGGGGGGCTCGATAACCGGGGAGCTGTTTTTT.

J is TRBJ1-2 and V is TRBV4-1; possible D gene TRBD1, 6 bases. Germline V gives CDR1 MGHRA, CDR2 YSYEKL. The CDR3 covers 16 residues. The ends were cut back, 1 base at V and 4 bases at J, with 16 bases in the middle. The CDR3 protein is CASSQVLGGRGYGYTF. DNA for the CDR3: TGCGCCAGCAGCCAAGTTCTCGGGGGGCGAGGCTATGGCTACACCTTC.

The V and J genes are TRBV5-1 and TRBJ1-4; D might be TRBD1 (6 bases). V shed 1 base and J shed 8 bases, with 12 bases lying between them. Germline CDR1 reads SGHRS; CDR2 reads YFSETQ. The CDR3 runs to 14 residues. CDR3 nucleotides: TGCGCCAGCAGCTTGATGACAGGTTCCGAAAAACTGTTTTTT. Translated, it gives CASSLMTGSEKLFF.

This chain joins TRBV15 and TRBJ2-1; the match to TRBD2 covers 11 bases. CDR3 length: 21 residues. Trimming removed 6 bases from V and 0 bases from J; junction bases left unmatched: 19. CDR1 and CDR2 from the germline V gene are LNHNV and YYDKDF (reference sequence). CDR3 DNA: TGTGCCACCAGTACCCCCCCCGGGACTAGCGGACCCGCCAGCTCCTACAATGAGCAGTTCTTC. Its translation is CATSTPPGTSGPASSYNEQFF.

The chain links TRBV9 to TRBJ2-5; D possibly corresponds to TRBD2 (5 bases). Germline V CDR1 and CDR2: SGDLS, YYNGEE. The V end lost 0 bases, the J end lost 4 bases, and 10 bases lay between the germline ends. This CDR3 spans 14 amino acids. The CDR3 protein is CASSVVPGSETQYF. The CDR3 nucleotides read TGTGCCAGCAGCGTAGTGCCGGGATCAGAGACCCAGTACTTC. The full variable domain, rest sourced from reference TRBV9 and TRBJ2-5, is DSGVTQTPKHLITATGQRVTLRCSPRSGDLSVYWYQQSLDQGLQFLIQYYNGEERAKGNILERFSAQQFPDLHSELNLSSLELGDSALYFCASSVVPGSETQYFGPGTRLLVL.

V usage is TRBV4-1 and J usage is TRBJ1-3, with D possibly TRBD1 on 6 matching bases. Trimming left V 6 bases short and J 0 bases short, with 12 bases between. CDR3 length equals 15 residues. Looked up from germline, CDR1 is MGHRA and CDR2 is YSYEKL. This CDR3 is CASRHPTGSGNTIYF. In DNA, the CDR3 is TGCGCCAGCAGACATCCGACAGGCTCTGGAAACACCATATATTTT.

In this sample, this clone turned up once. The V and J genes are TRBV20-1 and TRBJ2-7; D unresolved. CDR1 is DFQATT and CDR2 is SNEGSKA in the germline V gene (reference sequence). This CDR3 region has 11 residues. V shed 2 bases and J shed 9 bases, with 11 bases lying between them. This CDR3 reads CSARRRFGQYF. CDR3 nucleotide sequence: TGCAGTGCTAGACGGCGGTTCGGGCAGTACTTC.

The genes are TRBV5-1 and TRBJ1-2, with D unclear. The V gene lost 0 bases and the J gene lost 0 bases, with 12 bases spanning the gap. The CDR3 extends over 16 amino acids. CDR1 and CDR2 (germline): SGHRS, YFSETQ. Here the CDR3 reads CASSLGSREANYGYTF. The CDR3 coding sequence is TGCGCCAGCAGCTTGGGATCGAGAGAAGCTAACTATGGCTACACCTTC.

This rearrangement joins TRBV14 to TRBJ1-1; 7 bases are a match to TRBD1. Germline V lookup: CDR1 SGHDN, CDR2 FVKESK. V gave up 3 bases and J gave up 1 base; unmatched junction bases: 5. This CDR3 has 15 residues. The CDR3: CASSHRTGSNTEAFF. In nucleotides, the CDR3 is TGTGCCAGCAGCCACCGGACAGGCTCGAACACTGAAGCTTTCTTT.

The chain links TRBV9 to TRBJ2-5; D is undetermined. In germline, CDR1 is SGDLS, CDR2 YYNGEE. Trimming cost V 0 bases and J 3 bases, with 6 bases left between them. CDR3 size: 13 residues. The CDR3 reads CASSVDTEETQYF. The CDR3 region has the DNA TGTGCCAGCAGCGTAGATACAGAAGAGACCCAGTACTTC.

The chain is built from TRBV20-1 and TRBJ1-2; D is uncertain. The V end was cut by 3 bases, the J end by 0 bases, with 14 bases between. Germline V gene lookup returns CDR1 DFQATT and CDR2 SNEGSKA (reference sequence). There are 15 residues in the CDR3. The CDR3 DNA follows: TGCAGTGCTAGTATCATTGTAGGAGCTAACTATGGCTACACCTTC. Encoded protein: CSASIIVGANYGYTF.

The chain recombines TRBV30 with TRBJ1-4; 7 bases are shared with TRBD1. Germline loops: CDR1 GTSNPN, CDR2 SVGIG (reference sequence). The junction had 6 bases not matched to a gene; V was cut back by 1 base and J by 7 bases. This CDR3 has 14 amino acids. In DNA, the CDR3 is TGTGCCTGGAGTGAGGGGGCTCGGGGTGAAAAACTGTTTTTT. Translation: CAWSEGARGEKLFF.

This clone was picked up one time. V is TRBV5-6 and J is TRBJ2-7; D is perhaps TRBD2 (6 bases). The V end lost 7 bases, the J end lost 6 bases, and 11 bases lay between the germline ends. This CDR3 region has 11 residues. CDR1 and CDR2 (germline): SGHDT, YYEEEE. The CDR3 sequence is CASFLGGEQYF. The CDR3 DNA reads TGTGCCAGCTTCCTCGGGGGCGAGCAGTACTTC.

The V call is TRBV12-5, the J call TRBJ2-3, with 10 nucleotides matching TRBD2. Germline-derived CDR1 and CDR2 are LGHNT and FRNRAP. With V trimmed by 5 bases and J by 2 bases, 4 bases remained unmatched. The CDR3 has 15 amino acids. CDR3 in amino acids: CASGQGLAATDTQYF. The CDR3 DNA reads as TGTGCTAGTGGTCAAGGACTAGCGGCCACAGATACGCAGTATTTT.

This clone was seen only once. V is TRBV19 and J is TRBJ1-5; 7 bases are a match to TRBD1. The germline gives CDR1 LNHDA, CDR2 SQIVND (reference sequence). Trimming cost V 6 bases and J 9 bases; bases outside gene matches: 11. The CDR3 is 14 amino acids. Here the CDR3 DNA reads TGTGCCAGTAGCGCCGAGGGCAGGGGGACGCCCCAGCATTTT. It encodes CASSAEGRGTPQHF.

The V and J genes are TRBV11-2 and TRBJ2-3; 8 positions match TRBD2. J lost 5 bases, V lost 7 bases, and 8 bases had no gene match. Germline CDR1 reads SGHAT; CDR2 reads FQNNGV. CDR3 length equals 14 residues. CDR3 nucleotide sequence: TGTGCCAGCACCCCGGGGGGGCGGGTAGATACGCAGTATTTT. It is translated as CASTPGGRVDTQYF. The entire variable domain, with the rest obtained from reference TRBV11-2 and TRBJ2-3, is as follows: EAGVAQSPRYKIIEKRQSVAFWCNPISGHATLYWYQQILGQGPKLLIQFQNNGVVDDSQLPKDRFSAERLKGVDSTLKIQPAKLEDSAVYLCASTPGGRVDTQYFGPGTRLTVL.

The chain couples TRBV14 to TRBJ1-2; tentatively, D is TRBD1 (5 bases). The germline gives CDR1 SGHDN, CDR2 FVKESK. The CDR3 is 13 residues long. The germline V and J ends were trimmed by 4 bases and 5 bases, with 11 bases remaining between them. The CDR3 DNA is TGTGCCAGCAGCCTTGGGACTTTATATGGCTACACCTTC. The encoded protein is CASSLGTLYGYTF.

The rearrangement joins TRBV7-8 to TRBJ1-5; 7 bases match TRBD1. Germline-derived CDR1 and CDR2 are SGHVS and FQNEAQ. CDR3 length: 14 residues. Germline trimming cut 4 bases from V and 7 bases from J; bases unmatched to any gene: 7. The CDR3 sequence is CASSWDSSHQPQHF. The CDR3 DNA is TGTGCCAGCAGCTGGGACAGTTCGCACCAGCCCCAGCATTTT.

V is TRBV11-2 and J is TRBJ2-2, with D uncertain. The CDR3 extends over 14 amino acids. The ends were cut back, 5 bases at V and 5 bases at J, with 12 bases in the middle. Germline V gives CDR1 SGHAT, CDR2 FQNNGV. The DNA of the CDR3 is TGTGCCAGCAGCCCATCAATAGAAACCGGGGAGCTGTTTTTT. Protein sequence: CASSPSIETGELFF.

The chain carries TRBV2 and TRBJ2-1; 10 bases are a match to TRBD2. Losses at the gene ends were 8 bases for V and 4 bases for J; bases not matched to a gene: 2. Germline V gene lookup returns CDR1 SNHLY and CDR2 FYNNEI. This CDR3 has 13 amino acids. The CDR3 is CASSSGSYNEQFF. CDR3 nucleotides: TGTGCCAGCTCTAGCGGGAGTTACAATGAGCAGTTCTTC.

CDR3 protein: CASSWDRGDGEQYF. The CDR3, as DNA: TGTGCCAGCAGTTGGGACAGGGGGGATGGTGAGCAGTACTTC. The chain recombines TRBV2 with TRBJ2-7; 11 nucleotides line up with TRBD1. The junction had 7 bases not matched to a gene; V was cut back by 5 bases and J by 7 bases. CDR3 size: 14 residues. Germline V lookup: CDR1 SNHLY, CDR2 FYNNEI.

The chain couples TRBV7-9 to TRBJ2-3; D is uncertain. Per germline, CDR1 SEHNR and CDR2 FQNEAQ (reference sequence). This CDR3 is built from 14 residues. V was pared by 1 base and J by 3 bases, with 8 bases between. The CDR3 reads CASSLGFATDTQYF. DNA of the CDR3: TGTGCCAGCAGCTTAGGATTTGCGACAGATACGCAGTATTTT. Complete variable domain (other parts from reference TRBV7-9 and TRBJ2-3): DTGVSQNPRHKITKRGQNVTFRCDPISEHNRLYWYRQTLGQGPEFLTYFQNEAQLEKSRLLSDRFSAERPKGSFSTLEIQRTEQGDSAMYLCASSLGFATDTQYFGPGTRLTVL.